The 6 T cell receptor beta chains given below trace back to one sample, sequenced in a study of identical twins. Each CDR3 protein gets one entry after TCRdb re-called the 5' RACE reads with MiXCR. The repertoire holds more than 600,000 distinct CDR3 sequences, with roughly 18% as singletons. These data also formed part of another study, on T cells expressing NK-cell markers.

The sample consisted of PBMCs. Every receptor here comes from a woman between 18 and 29 years old in good health.

The CDR3 reads CASSVLPSNQYF. CDR3 nucleotide sequence: TGTGCCAGCAGTGTACTTCCGTCTAATCAGTACTTC. The chain links TRBV6-2 or TRBV6-3 to TRBJ2-7, with unresolved D. Germline-derived CDR1 and CDR2 are MNHEY and SVGEGT. The length of the CDR3 is 12 residues. Trimming took 5 bases from V and 10 from J, leaving 15 bases between them.

This clonotype was seen more than once but under ten times. This chain connects TRBV20-1 to TRBJ2-1; possibly TRBD1 or TRBD2 for D (5 bases each). Trimming took off 2 bases at V and 5 bases at J, with 13 bases between the two ends. Germline values: CDR1 DFQATT, CDR2 SNEGSKA (reference sequence). The CDR3 is 14 residues long. The CDR3, as DNA: TGCAGTGCTAGAAGAGGGACCGGTAACAATGAGCAGTTCTTC. Amino acids: CSARRGTGNNEQFF.

This rearrangement joins TRBV10-3 to TRBJ2-7; D may be TRBD1 or TRBD2 (5 bases each). The CDR3 sequence is 16 residues long. Trimming stripped 5 bases from V and 4 bases from J, with 21 bases between. Germline V lookup: CDR1 ENHRY, CDR2 SYGVKD. CDR3 loop: CAISQPGWQGEYEQYF. CDR3 nucleotide sequence: TGTGCCATCAGTCAGCCAGGGTGGCAGGGAGAGTACGAGCAGTACTTC.

This chain uses TRBV10-2 with TRBJ2-7; D remains ambiguous. The CDR3 has 13 amino acids. Germline loops: CDR1 WSHSY, CDR2 SAAADI. The V end lost 0 bases, the J end lost 3 bases, and 6 bases lay between the germline ends. The CDR3 DNA is TGCGCCAGCAGTGAGTCGTCCGGCTACGAGCAGTACTTC. Its translation is CASSESSGYEQYF.

This chain connects TRBV29-1 to TRBJ1-1; 9 nucleotides align to TRBD1. Trimming removed 6 bases from V and 2 bases from J; junction bases left unmatched: 4. The CDR3 sequence is 13 residues long. Germline V gene sequence: CDR1 SQVTM, CDR2 ANQGSEA. The chain's CDR3 is CSVDRGVNTEAFF. The CDR3 DNA sequence: TGCAGCGTAGACAGGGGGGTAAACACTGAAGCTTTCTTT.

The V gene is TRBV12-3 or TRBV12-4, the J gene TRBJ1-6; D remains unclear. CDR3 size: 14 residues. Trimming took 6 bases from V and 5 from J, leaving 11 bases between them. In DNA form, the CDR3 reads TGTGCCAGCAGCCCCGGACGGGATAATTCACCCCTCCACTTT. Translated: CASSPGRDNSPLHF.